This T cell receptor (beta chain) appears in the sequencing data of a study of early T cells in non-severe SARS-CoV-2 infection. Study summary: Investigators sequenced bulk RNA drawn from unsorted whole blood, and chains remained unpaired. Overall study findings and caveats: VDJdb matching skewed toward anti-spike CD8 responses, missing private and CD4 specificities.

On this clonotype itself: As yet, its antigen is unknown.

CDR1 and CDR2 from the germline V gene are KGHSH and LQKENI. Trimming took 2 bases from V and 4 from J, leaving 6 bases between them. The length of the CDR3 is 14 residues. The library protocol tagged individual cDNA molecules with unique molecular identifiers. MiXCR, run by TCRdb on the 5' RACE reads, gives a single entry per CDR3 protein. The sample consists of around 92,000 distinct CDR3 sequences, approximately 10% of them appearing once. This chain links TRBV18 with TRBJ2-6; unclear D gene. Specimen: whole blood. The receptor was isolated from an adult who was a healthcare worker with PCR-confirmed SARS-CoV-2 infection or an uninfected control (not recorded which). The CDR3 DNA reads TGTGCCAGCTCACCAGGGATAGGGGCCAACGTCCTGACTTTC. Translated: CASSPGIGANVLTF. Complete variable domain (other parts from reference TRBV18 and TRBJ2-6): NAGVMQNPRHLVRRRGQEARLRCSPMKGHSHVYWYRQLPEEGLKFMVYLQKENIIDESGMPKERFSAEFPKEGPSILRIQQVVRGDSAAYFCASSPGIGANVLTFGAGSRLTVL.